This TCR beta chain derives from a study of blood T cells in healthy people across ages. Study-level background: Using template switching, researchers captured about one barcoded beta molecule for each two T cells. Study-level findings and limits: The study could not conclusively compare naive and antigen-experienced cells, given its unsorted PBMCs.

All donors came from Russia, were Caucasian and healthy, and spanned ages about 6 to 100. A few counts support this clonotype. Its antigen is not known. Germline values: CDR1 SGDLS, CDR2 YYNGEE. The CDR3 extends over 15 amino acids. V lost 3 bases to trimming and J lost 4 bases, with 11 bases between them. The second PCR ran about 6 to 11 cycles with a sample-barcoded 5' primer and J-beta primers. MiXCR, run by TCRdb on the 5' RACE reads, gives a single entry per CDR3 protein. The repertoire consists of about 570,000 distinct CDR3 sequences, with 27% occurring once and the leading ten covering under 20%.

The sequenced material came from blood. The V gene is TRBV9, the J gene TRBJ2-6; D is perhaps TRBD1 (6 bases). The receptor comes from a woman in her sixties or seventies in good health. CDR3: CASSATGHGANVLTF. The CDR3 region has the DNA TGTGCCAGCAGCGCCACAGGGCACGGGGCCAACGTCCTGACTTTC. The variable domain in full, with the rest retrieved from reference TRBV9 and TRBJ2-6, is DSGVTQTPKHLITATGQRVTLRCSPRSGDLSVYWYQQSLDQGLQFLIQYYNGEERAKGNILERFSAQQFPDLHSELNLSSLELGDSALYFCASSATGHGANVLTFGAGSRLTVL.